Below, 19 T cell receptor beta chains from the same sample are listed, as sequenced in a study of blood T cell repertoires in COVID-19. Assay used: immunoSEQ multiplex PCR; TCRdb lists only in-frame clones, some missing. The sample contains about 220,000 clones, 86% of which appear only once. The sequenced material came from PBMCs or T cells enriched from blood (not recorded which). The receptor source for this set is a woman between 40 and 50 years old with acute COVID-19.

V gene TRBV7-9 combines with J gene TRBJ1-1; no reliable D call. Between the trimmed V and J ends, which lost 1 base and 5 bases, there was a span of 11 bases. This CDR3 is built from 14 residues. Germline V gene lookup returns CDR1 SEHNR and CDR2 FQNEAQ (reference sequence). The chain's CDR3 is CASSLGQARTEAFF. CDR3 sequence (DNA): TGTGCCAGCAGCTTAGGGCAGGCTCGGACTGAAGCTTTCTTT.

V is TRBV7-9 and J is TRBJ2-1; TRBD1 agrees at 9 bases. The CDR3 extends over 16 amino acids. Germline V gives CDR1 SEHNR, CDR2 FQNEAQ (reference sequence). The trim removed 6 bases at V and 7 bases at J, leaving 13 bases unmatched. This chain's CDR3 is CASSNPRTGVGNEQFF. The CDR3 nucleotides are TGTGCCAGCAGTAACCCCAGGACAGGGGTAGGGAATGAGCAGTTCTTC.

The gene calls are TRBV9 and TRBJ2-1; 9 bases are a match to TRBD2. Germline assignment: CDR1 SGDLS and CDR2 YYNGEE. This CDR3 comprises 17 residues. The junction had 6 bases not matched to a gene; V was cut back by 2 bases and J by 0 bases. CDR3 nucleotides: TGTGCCAGCAGCGTGGGTCTTAGCGGGGGCTCCTACAATGAGCAGTTCTTC. Encoded protein: CASSVGLSGGSYNEQFF.

This chain connects TRBV19 to TRBJ1-2; 7 nucleotides line up with TRBD1. After removal of 6 bases from V and 5 bases from J, the junction contained 15 bases not matched to a gene. From germline, CDR1 is LNHDA and CDR2 SQIVND (reference sequence). CDR3 length: 16 amino acids. This chain's CDR3 is CASRSRWDRNPYGYTF. CDR3 DNA sequence: TGTGCCAGTAGGAGTAGATGGGACAGAAATCCTTATGGCTACACCTTC.

This clone occurred a few times. This chain links TRBV30 with TRBJ2-7, with D possibly TRBD1 on 5 matching bases. The germline V and J ends were trimmed by 2 bases and 6 bases, with 8 bases remaining between them. The CDR3 consists of 11 residues. Germline assignment: CDR1 GTSNPN and CDR2 SVGIG (reference sequence). In DNA, the CDR3 is TGTGCCTGGAGTAGGGGTGTCGAGCAGTACGTC. Amino acid sequence: CAWSRGVEQYV.

This chain links TRBV4-3 with TRBJ1-1; the D is unclear. This CDR3 contains 14 residues. The germline gives CDR1 LGHNA, CDR2 YSLEER. The V end was cut by 4 bases, the J end by 6 bases, with 15 bases between. The CDR3 protein is CASSRATPSAEAFF. CDR3 bases: TGCGCCAGCAGCCGCGCGACTCCCTCCGCTGAAGCTTTCTTT.

The J gene is TRBJ1-6, the V gene TRBV5-1; a weak D match, TRBD1 (5 bases). Germline V gene data show CDR1 as SGHRS and CDR2 as YFSETQ. V lost 0 bases to trimming and J lost 7 bases, with 8 bases between them. The CDR3 loop spans 14 amino acids. The CDR3 loop is CASSLGQPNSPLHF. In nucleotides, the CDR3 is TGCGCCAGCAGCTTGGGACAGCCCAATTCACCCCTCCACTTT. Variable domain in full (rest from reference TRBV5-1 and TRBJ1-6): KAGVTQTPRYLIKTRGQQVTLSCSPISGHRSVSWYQQTPGQGLQFLFEYFSETQRNKGNFPGRFSGRQFSNSRSEMNVSTLELGDSALYLCASSLGQPNSPLHFGNGTRLTVT.

This sequence joins TRBV19 and TRBJ1-2; D possibly corresponds to TRBD1 (5 bases). V lost 9 bases to trimming and J lost 4 bases, with 9 bases between them. The CDR3 is 11 residues long. Germline assignment: CDR1 LNHDA and CDR2 SQIVND (reference sequence). CDR3 loop: CARKDTYGYTF. In nucleotides, the CDR3 is TGTGCCAGAAAGGACACCTATGGCTACACCTTC. The variable domain in full, with the rest retrieved from reference TRBV19 and TRBJ1-2, is DGGITQSPKYLFRKEGQNVTLSCEQNLNHDAMYWYRQDPGQGLRLIYYSQIVNDFQKGDIAEGYSVSREKKESFPLTVTSAQKNPTAFYLCARKDTYGYTFGSGTRLTVV.

This sequence joins TRBV3-1 (or the pseudogene TRBV3-2) and TRBJ2-3, with a weak D call TRBD2 (5 bases). The CDR3 is 15 amino acids. From germline, CDR1 is LGHDT and CDR2 YNNKEL (reference sequence). Deletions cut 1 base from V and 2 bases from J, with 10 bases between. CDR3 coding DNA: TGTGCCAGCAGCCAAGGGGTCGGGAACACAGATACGCAGTATTTT. The encoded protein is CASSQGVGNTDTQYF.

The rearrangement links TRBV11-3 to TRBJ2-2, with a tentative D call TRBD1 (6 bases). CDR1 SGHNT and CDR2 YENEEA come from the germline V gene. Trimming removed 4 bases at V and 5 bases at J, with 14 bases between. This CDR3 is built from 15 residues. CDR3 sequence reads: CASSYTGTTTGELFF. As DNA, the CDR3 is TGTGCCAGCAGCTATACAGGGACCACGACCGGGGAGCTGTTTTTT.

The chain's CDR3 is CASKDIGQPQHF. In nucleotides, the CDR3 is TGTGCCAGCAAAGACATCGGTCAGCCCCAGCATTTT. The V gene is TRBV2, the J gene TRBJ1-5, with unresolved D. The CDR3 is 12 amino acids. Trimming took 7 bases from V and 6 from J, leaving 10 bases between them. The germline CDR1 and CDR2 sequences are SNHLY and FYNNEI.

The chain is built from TRBV18 and TRBJ2-2; 8 bases match TRBD1. The junction had 2 bases not matched to a gene; V was cut back by 1 base and J by 1 base. Germline CDR1 reads KGHSH; CDR2 reads LQKENI. The CDR3 totals 16 residues. This chain's CDR3 is CASSPLGQGNTGELFF. The CDR3 region has the DNA TGTGCCAGCTCACCACTTGGACAGGGGAACACCGGGGAGCTGTTTTTT.

The genes are TRBV9 and TRBJ1-2, with D tentatively TRBD1 (5 bases). Germline CDR1 reads SGDLS; CDR2 reads YYNGEE. This CDR3 has 14 residues. Trimming pared 3 bases from V and 1 base from J, leaving 10 bases between. The CDR3 sequence is CASSGQLSNYGYTF. The CDR3 bases are TGTGCCAGCAGCGGACAGCTAAGTAACTATGGCTACACCTTC.

The V gene is TRBV2, the J gene TRBJ1-2; D not resolved. Germline V gene sequence: CDR1 SNHLY, CDR2 FYNNEI. The CDR3 runs 15 residues. Trimming pared 11 bases from V and 5 bases from J, leaving 24 bases between. The chain's CDR3 is CAGFLADPSLYGYTF. DNA of the CDR3: TGTGCCGGCTTCTTAGCGGATCCCTCACTGTATGGCTACACCTTC.

V usage is TRBV4-1 and J usage is TRBJ1-6; D gene uncertain. Germline V gives CDR1 MGHRA, CDR2 YSYEKL. V dropped 6 bases and J dropped 7 bases, with 13 bases sitting between them. The CDR3 contains 14 residues. In DNA, the CDR3 is TGCGCCAGCAGTCCGGAGGGTAGGAATTCACCCCTCCACTTT. It encodes CASSPEGRNSPLHF.

In DNA, the CDR3 is TGTGCCAGCAGCCCTGGGACTAGCGGGGGGGCCGCGTTCTATGAGCAGTTCTTC. This gives the protein CASSPGTSGGAAFYEQFF. The chain uses TRBV9 and TRBJ2-1; 16 bases are a match to TRBD2. Germline CDR1 reads SGDLS; CDR2 reads YYNGEE. This CDR3 is 18 amino acids long. V lost 4 bases, J lost 8 bases, and 12 bases stayed unmatched. Using reference TRBV9 and TRBJ2-1 for the parts outside the CDR3, the full variable domain is DSGVTQTPKHLITATGQRVTLRCSPRSGDLSVYWYQQSLDQGLQFLIQYYNGEERAKGNILERFSAQQFPDLHSELNLSSLELGDSALYFCASSPGTSGGAAFYEQFFGPGTRLTVL.

The chain couples TRBV18 to TRBJ2-3, with 9 bases matching TRBD1. The V gene's germline CDR1 is KGHSH and CDR2 LQKENI. The junction had 8 bases not matched to a gene; V was cut back by 6 bases and J by 4 bases. The CDR3 is 15 residues long. The CDR3 here is CASSHTGGAADTQYF. CDR3 bases: TGTGCCAGCTCTCATACAGGGGGCGCCGCAGATACGCAGTATTTT.

This clone was seen a few times. J is TRBJ1-5 and V is TRBV7-2; no clear D. Germline values: CDR1 SGHTA, CDR2 FQGNSA. With 1 base removed from V and 0 bases from J, the gap between germline ends came to 7 bases. The CDR3 covers 15 residues. CDR3 region: CASSLGLYSNQPQHF. In nucleotides, the CDR3 is TGTGCCAGCAGCTTAGGTCTGTATAGCAATCAGCCCCAGCATTTT.

The table lists this clone with a few counts. V gene TRBV7-8 combines with J gene TRBJ1-1, with TRBD1 matching 8 bases. The germline V gene has CDR1 SGHVS and CDR2 FQNEAQ. With V trimmed by 3 bases and J by 4 bases, 7 bases remained unmatched. This CDR3 is 15 amino acids long. CDR3 residues: CASSFQGARSTEAFF. As DNA, the CDR3 is TGTGCCAGCAGCTTCCAGGGGGCGCGGAGCACTGAAGCTTTCTTT.